One and the same sample provided the 27 T cell receptor beta chains below, sequenced in a study of T cell repertoires in cytomegalovirus infection. One entry per CDR3 protein, called by TCRdb with MiXCR from the reads. This table holds roughly 310,000 distinct CDR3 sequences, about a sixth found once. Sequencing was done on a sample of PBMCs. These receptors were collected from a human donor in good health (CMV status not recorded). Some clones in this sample may be carry-over from other donors' samples.

CDR3 amino acids: CASALALAGVNIQYF. The CDR3 DNA reads as TGTGCTAGTGCCCTCGCGCTTGCCGGAGTAAACATTCAGTACTTC. The chain employs TRBV12-5 and TRBJ2-4; no clear D gene. The CDR3 sequence is 15 residues long. Trimming took off 7 bases at V and 6 bases at J, with 19 bases between the two ends. Germline lookup yields CDR1 LGHNT and CDR2 FRNRAP.

This clonotype has a count of ten or more. The V gene is TRBV7-6, the J gene TRBJ2-2; D may be TRBD1 or TRBD2 (6 bases each). Between the trimmed V and J ends, which lost 7 bases and 5 bases, there was a span of 14 bases. From germline, CDR1 is SGHVS and CDR2 FNYEAQ. The CDR3 has 14 amino acids. The CDR3 loop reads CASTLEGGTGELFF. The CDR3 DNA reads as TGTGCCAGCACCCTAGAGGGGGGAACCGGGGAGCTGTTTTTT.

This clonotype was recorded many times. The chain joins TRBV28 to TRBJ2-2; TRBD2 matches 9 bases. The CDR3 is made up of 13 amino acids. Germline V gene sequence: CDR1 MDHEN, CDR2 SYDVKM. The junction had 0 bases not matched to a gene; V was cut back by 6 bases and J by 4 bases. CDR3: CASRRGGTGELFF. The CDR3 coding sequence is TGTGCCAGCAGGCGGGGGGGCACCGGGGAGCTGTTTTTT.

The chain joins TRBV27 to TRBJ2-1; a weak D match, TRBD2 (7 bases). Per germline, CDR1 MNHEY and CDR2 SMNVEV (reference sequence). Trimming cost V 1 base and J 4 bases, with 11 bases left between them. The CDR3 consists of 15 residues. The CDR3 sequence is CASSLYRGAYNEQFF. The CDR3 region has the DNA TGTGCCAGCAGTTTATATCGGGGGGCTTACAATGAGCAGTTCTTC.

In this sample, this clonotype turned up many times. The chain couples TRBV7-2 to TRBJ2-2; the match to TRBD1 covers 9 bases. Germline V CDR1 and CDR2: SGHTA, FQGNSA. V dropped 5 bases and J dropped 7; count of bases not matched to a gene: 8. This CDR3 has 15 amino acids. The CDR3 here is CASSTRQGGYGELFF. DNA of the CDR3: TGTGCCAGCAGCACCCGACAGGGGGGGTACGGGGAGCTGTTTTTT.

The gene calls are TRBV11-1 and TRBJ2-2; D gene unclear. V gave up 1 base and J gave up 4 bases, with 7 bases separating them. This CDR3 has 14 residues. CDR1 SGHAT and CDR2 FQDESV come from the germline V gene (reference sequence). DNA of the CDR3: TGTGCCAGCAGCTTAGGGCCAGGCACCGGGGAGCTGTTTTTT. Amino acids: CASSLGPGTGELFF.

This clonotype was counted many times. This chain uses TRBV7-2 with TRBJ1-2; D is possibly TRBD1 (5 bases). V was pared by 5 bases and J by 4 bases, with 8 bases between. The CDR3 totals 12 residues. From germline, CDR1 is SGHTA and CDR2 FQGNSA. The CDR3 is CASSDGAYGYTF. The CDR3 nucleotides read TGTGCCAGCAGCGACGGGGCCTATGGCTACACCTTC. The full variable domain, with the rest looked up from reference TRBV7-2 and TRBJ1-2, is GAGVSQSPSNKVTEKGKDVELRCDPISGHTALYWYRQSLGQGLEFLIYFQGNSAPDKSGLPSDRFSAERTGGSVSTLTIQRTQQEDSAVYLCASSDGAYGYTFGSGTRLTVV.

With regard to this clonotype: Sequence at one end of the junction differs from germline and may be a read error. In DNA, the CDR3 is TGTGCCAGCAGTTACGCGCCCGCTGGACAGGGCAGCTTC. Amino acid sequence: CASSYAPAGQGSF. The chain is built from TRBV6-6 and TRBJ1-2, with 8 nucleotides matching TRBD1. The V gene's germline CDR1 is MNHNY and CDR2 SVGAGI (reference sequence). The CDR3 runs to 13 residues.

This clonotype was observed many times. This chain uses TRBV11-3 with TRBJ2-7, with 12 nucleotides matching TRBD1. V shed 1 base and J 4 bases; nucleotides not matched to a gene: 5. Germline V gene lookup returns CDR1 SGHNT and CDR2 YENEEA. The CDR3 length is 16 residues. The CDR3 sequence is CASSLAGTGGPYEQYF. CDR3 coding DNA: TGTGCCAGCAGCTTAGCCGGGACAGGGGGCCCATACGAGCAGTACTTC. The full variable domain, completed using reference TRBV11-3 and TRBJ2-7, is EAGVVQSPRYKIIEKKQPVAFWCNPISGHNTLYWYLQNLGQGPELLIRYENEEAVDDSQLPKDRFSAERLKGVDSTLKIQPAELGDSAVYLCASSLAGTGGPYEQYFGPGTRLTVT.

With regard to this clonotype: The junction departs from germline at one end; a sequencing error may be responsible. The chain is built from TRBV7-2 and TRBJ1-5; no clear D. CDR1 and CDR2 (germline): SGHTA, FQGNSA. CDR3 length: 15 residues. The CDR3 coding sequence is TGTGCCAGCAGCTTATGGGCGGATAGCAATCAGCCCCAGGATTTT. Encoded protein: CASSLWADSNQPQDF.

This clonotype has only a few counts. V usage is TRBV4-3 and J usage is TRBJ1-2, with D maybe TRBD1 (5 bases). There are 15 residues in the CDR3. Trimming shortened V by 4 bases and J by 4 bases, and 16 bases separated the two germline ends. Germline loops: CDR1 LGHNA, CDR2 YSLEER. CDR3 amino acids: CASSRVGAGSYGYTF. Written as DNA, the CDR3 is TGCGCCAGCAGCCGAGTAGGAGCAGGGAGCTATGGCTACACCTTC.

There are many counts of this clonotype. The gene calls are TRBV28 and TRBJ1-3; D is perhaps TRBD1 (5 bases). The CDR3 extends over 15 amino acids. Trimming removed 6 bases from V and 4 bases from J, with 16 bases in between. Germline lookup yields CDR1 MDHEN and CDR2 SYDVKM. The CDR3 region has the DNA TGTGCCAGCAGACCCGAGACAGTCGCCGGAAACACCATATATTTT. Protein: CASRPETVAGNTIYF.

The chain employs TRBV12-3 or TRBV12-4 and TRBJ1-1; no reliable D call. The CDR3 runs 13 residues. Between the trimmed V and J ends, which lost 5 bases and 0 bases, there was a span of 7 bases. This chain's CDR3 is CASSMQMNTEAFF. The CDR3 bases are TGTGCCAGCAGTATGCAGATGAACACTGAAGCTTTCTTT.

The chain is built from TRBV7-2 and TRBJ1-2, with D uncertain. With 1 base removed from V and 3 bases from J, the gap between germline ends came to 9 bases. This CDR3 is 14 amino acids long. The germline V gene has CDR1 SGHTA and CDR2 FQGNSA. The CDR3 DNA is TGTGCCAGCAGCTTAGAGGCCAGCCACTATGGCTACACCTTC. It yields the protein CASSLEASHYGYTF.

This chain joins TRBV27 and TRBJ2-5; TRBD2 aligns across 14 bases. CDR1 is MNHEY, CDR2 SMNVEV, per germline (reference sequence). V lost 5 bases to trimming and J lost 3 bases; unmatched junction nucleotides: 11. This CDR3 region has 18 residues. CDR3 residues: CASSPFPGTSGSKETQYF. Written as DNA, the CDR3 is TGTGCCAGCAGTCCCTTTCCCGGGACTAGCGGGAGTAAAGAGACCCAGTACTTC.

In its sample, this clonotype was seen a few times. The chain links TRBV12-3 or TRBV12-4 to TRBJ2-3, with D tentatively TRBD2 (6 bases). Trimming removed 8 bases at V and 2 bases at J, with 14 bases between. The length of the CDR3 is 14 residues. The CDR3 nucleotides are TGTGCCAGCGGACTAACCAGGGCCACAGATACGCAGTATTTT. This sequence encodes CASGLTRATDTQYF.

This clonotype came up many times. This sequence joins TRBV7-8 and TRBJ2-5; 11 bases align to TRBD1. The trim removed 2 bases at V and 5 bases at J, leaving 7 bases unmatched. Germline CDR1 is SGHVS and CDR2 is FQNEAQ. The CDR3 is 16 residues long. The CDR3 DNA reads TGTGCCAGCAGCTTAACCGGACAGGGGGCGATGGAGACCCAGTACTTC. It encodes CASSLTGQGAMETQYF.

In this sample, this clonotype turned up many times. The chain is built from TRBV7-2 and TRBJ1-2; D is possibly TRBD1 (5 bases). The ends were cut back, 6 bases at V and 3 bases at J, with 17 bases in the middle. The CDR3 has 15 amino acids. Germline V lookup: CDR1 SGHTA, CDR2 FQGNSA. The DNA for the CDR3 is TGTGCCAGCAGGACAGACCAGTCCCGAGACTATGGCTACACCTTC. Translation: CASRTDQSRDYGYTF.

The chain joins TRBV3-1 to TRBJ1-1; D is possibly TRBD1 (6 bases). V lost 1 base and J 4 bases, leaving 13 bases between the germline ends. This CDR3 contains 15 residues. CDR1 LGHDT and CDR2 YNNKEL come from the germline V gene (reference sequence). CDR3 sequence: CASSQVWGQGTEAFF. CDR3 DNA: TGTGCCAGCAGCCAAGTTTGGGGGCAGGGCACTGAAGCTTTCTTT.

The rearrangement links TRBV10-3 to TRBJ1-1; 9 bases are a match to TRBD1. The CDR3 has 13 amino acids. The germline V gene encodes CDR1 ENHRY and CDR2 SYGVKD. V trimming: 6 bases; J trimming: 3 bases; junction bases outside the gene matches: 2. CDR3 in amino acids: CAIRRQGDTEAFF. CDR3 DNA sequence: TGTGCCATCAGGAGACAGGGGGACACTGAAGCTTTCTTT.

CDR3 amino acids: CASSQDSASGGAYEQYF. Here the CDR3 DNA reads TGTGCCAGCAGCCAAGATTCGGCCAGCGGGGGGGCCTACGAGCAGTACTTC. The chain recombines TRBV4-2 with TRBJ2-7; the match to TRBD2 covers 10 bases. The trim removed 0 bases at V and 2 bases at J, leaving 7 bases unmatched. The V gene's germline CDR1 is LGHNA and CDR2 YNFKEQ. The CDR3 covers 17 residues.

Many counts were recorded for this clonotype. J is TRBJ1-4 and V is TRBV7-2; no firm D call. CDR3 length: 12 amino acids. V was cut by 0 bases and J by 4 bases, with 0 bases left in between. Per germline, CDR1 SGHTA and CDR2 FQGNSA. The CDR3, as DNA: TGTGCCAGCAGCTTAGCTAATGAAAAACTGTTTTTT. This translates into CASSLANEKLFF.

This clonotype was counted between two and nine times. The chain carries TRBV28 and TRBJ2-1; D perhaps matches TRBD1 (6 bases). The CDR3 is 15 residues long. Germline CDR1 is MDHEN and CDR2 is SYDVKM. Trimming cost V 7 bases and J 2 bases, with 15 bases left between them. In nucleotides, the CDR3 is TGTGCCAGCACCCAGCAGACAGGTCCCTACAATGAGCAGTTCTTC. It encodes CASTQQTGPYNEQFF.

This clonotype appeared a few times. V usage is TRBV20-1 and J usage is TRBJ2-3; no firm D call. Trimming removed 8 bases from V and 0 bases from J, with 12 bases in between. The CDR3 runs to 13 residues. Germline CDR1 and CDR2: DFQATT and SNEGSKA (reference sequence). The CDR3 sequence: CSTPKPSTDTQYF. As DNA, the CDR3 is TGCAGTACCCCCAAGCCTAGCACAGATACGCAGTATTTT.

The chain couples TRBV6-6 to TRBJ1-1; 10 nucleotides agree with TRBD1. Germline CDR1 and CDR2: MNHNY and SVGAGI (reference sequence). The trim removed 5 bases at V and 1 base at J, leaving 7 bases unmatched. This CDR3 is built from 16 residues. CDR3 region: CASSALGQGKNTEAFF. The CDR3 DNA sequence: TGTGCCAGCAGTGCCCTGGGACAGGGGAAGAACACTGAAGCTTTCTTT.

The genes are TRBV11-2 and TRBJ2-1; D unresolved. Germline CDR1 SGHAT, CDR2 FQNNGV. The ends were cut back, 1 base at V and 10 bases at J, with 26 bases in the middle. This CDR3 has 18 residues. The CDR3, as DNA: TGTGCCAGCAGCTTAGCGTCCCAGAGTCTAGAGGTGGGTGGGGAGCAGTTCTTC. This encodes CASSLASQSLEVGGEQFF.

The genes are TRBV10-3 and TRBJ2-7; D gene uncertain. V was pared by 5 bases and J by 6 bases, with 11 bases between. Germline V CDR1 and CDR2: ENHRY, SYGVKD. The CDR3 spans 12 residues. CDR3 amino acids: CAISLDRGEQYF. The CDR3 DNA follows: TGTGCCATCAGTCTGGACCGCGGCGAGCAGTACTTC.